This entry lists 19 T cell receptor beta chains sequenced from one sample in a study of blood T cell repertoires in COVID-19. Produced via immunoSEQ multiplex PCR; TCRdb's table is partial and in-frame only. Of some 170,000 clones in the sample, around 82% are singletons; the top ten hold 5% to 6%. The source material was PBMCs or T cells enriched from blood (not recorded which). The receptors here all came from a man between 40 and 49 years old who had recovered from COVID-19.

This clone was detected a few times. This chain uses TRBV30 with TRBJ1-4, with D hard to call. The CDR3 length is 11 residues. Germline CDR1 reads GTSNPN; CDR2 reads SVGIG (reference sequence). The V end lost 4 bases, the J end lost 8 bases, and 8 bases lay between the germline ends. For the CDR3, the DNA is TGTGCCTGGACCCCAGGAGAAAAACTGTTTTTT. This translates into CAWTPGEKLFF.

The rearrangement joins TRBV14 to TRBJ1-2; tentative D call: TRBD1 (6 bases). The CDR3 length is 15 residues. V was cut by 4 bases and J by 4 bases, with 16 bases left in between. Germline V lookup: CDR1 SGHDN, CDR2 FVKESK. The chain's CDR3 is CASSLTGTYRYGYTF. CDR3 nucleotide sequence: TGTGCCAGCAGCCTTACCGGGACATACCGCTATGGCTACACCTTC. The full variable domain, rest sourced from reference TRBV14 and TRBJ1-2, is EAGVTQFPSHSVIEKGQTVTLRCDPISGHDNLYWYRRVMGKEIKFLLHFVKESKQDESGMPNNRFLAERTGGTYSTLKVQPAELEDSGVYFCASSLTGTYRYGYTFGSGTRLTVV.

This clone was counted only a few times. The chain carries TRBV7-9 and TRBJ2-7, with TRBD1 matching over 7 bases. Germline lookup yields CDR1 SEHNR and CDR2 FQNEAQ (reference sequence). V lost 5 bases to trimming and J lost 2 bases; unmatched junction nucleotides: 18. The CDR3 is 18 residues long. CDR3 DNA sequence: TGTGCCAGCAGCCCTGTCCACCTCTCCTCGACAGGGACCTACGAGCAGTACTTC. This codes for CASSPVHLSSTGTYEQYF.

The chain employs TRBV5-8 and TRBJ2-3; 9 bases are a match to TRBD2. The CDR3 is made up of 16 amino acids. Germline V gene data show CDR1 as SGHTS and CDR2 as YDEGEE. Losses at the gene ends were 4 bases for V and 1 base for J; bases not matched to a gene: 7. CDR3 loop: CASSPGTSSGTDTQYF. CDR3 DNA: TGTGCCAGCAGCCCCGGGACTAGCTCTGGCACAGATACGCAGTATTTT.

The rearrangement uses TRBV27 and TRBJ2-1; 7 bases match TRBD2. V was pared by 3 bases and J by 7 bases, with 6 bases of the junction left unmatched. The length of the CDR3 is 14 residues. Germline V gene data show CDR1 as MNHEY and CDR2 as SMNVEV (reference sequence). The CDR3 coding sequence is TGTGCCAGCAGTTTTCAAGCGGGGTATAATGAGCAGTTCTTC. Protein sequence: CASSFQAGYNEQFF.

The rearrangement uses TRBV9 and TRBJ1-1; D remains ambiguous. Germline CDR1 SGDLS, CDR2 YYNGEE. Trimming removed 1 base at V and 3 bases at J, with 7 bases between. The CDR3 has 13 residues. The chain's CDR3 is CASSVREDTEAFF. The CDR3 DNA sequence: TGTGCCAGCAGCGTAAGGGAGGACACTGAAGCTTTCTTT.

The V call is TRBV5-1, the J call TRBJ2-5, with 7 bases matching TRBD1. Germline-derived CDR1 and CDR2 are SGHRS and YFSETQ. With V trimmed by 2 bases and J by 3 bases, 4 bases remained unmatched. This CDR3 comprises 14 residues. The CDR3 loop is CASSLGTEKETQYF. The CDR3 bases are TGCGCCAGCAGCTTAGGGACAGAAAAAGAGACCCAGTACTTC.

The V gene is TRBV12-5, the J gene TRBJ1-1; D is possibly TRBD1 (5 bases). The CDR3 sequence is 13 residues long. V shed 0 bases and J shed 9 bases, with 11 bases lying between them. In germline, CDR1 is LGHNT, CDR2 FRNRAP. This chain's CDR3 is CASGLVGVRKAFF. Here the CDR3 DNA reads TGTGCTAGTGGTTTGGTAGGGGTAAGGAAAGCTTTCTTT.

This chain joins TRBV30 and TRBJ1-1, with TRBD1 identical over 7 bases. Germline V CDR1 and CDR2: GTSNPN, SVGIG (reference sequence). The CDR3 is made up of 15 amino acids. V lost 5 bases to trimming and J lost 1 base; unmatched junction nucleotides: 10. The CDR3 protein is CAWGDLTGTNTEAFF. The CDR3 bases are TGTGCCTGGGGGGATTTGACAGGGACGAACACTGAAGCTTTCTTT. The entire variable domain, with the rest obtained from reference TRBV30 and TRBJ1-1, is as follows: SQTIHQWPATLVQPVGSPLSLECTVEGTSNPNLYWYRQAAGRGLQLLFYSVGIGQISSEVPQNLSASRPQDRQFILSSKKLLLSDSGFYLCAWGDLTGTNTEAFFGQGTRLTVV.

V is TRBV30 and J is TRBJ1-1, with 7 bases fitting TRBD1. The CDR3 runs to 12 residues. With V trimmed by 5 bases and J by 3 bases, 3 bases remained unmatched. Germline V gene sequence: CDR1 GTSNPN, CDR2 SVGIG (reference sequence). CDR3 nucleotide sequence: TGTGCCTGGGACAGGGCGTACACTGAAGCTTTCTTT. This gives the protein CAWDRAYTEAFF.

The rearrangement uses TRBV10-3 and TRBJ1-1, with D perhaps matching TRBD1 (5 bases). The CDR3 has 15 amino acids. V was pared by 4 bases and J by 4 bases, with 16 bases between. Germline loops: CDR1 ENHRY, CDR2 SYGVKD. The CDR3: CAISGGGVEGTEAFF. The CDR3 nucleotides read TGTGCCATCAGTGGGGGAGGGGTTGAGGGCACTGAAGCTTTCTTT.

J is TRBJ2-1 and V is TRBV5-1; a possible D gene is TRBD1 (6 bases). This CDR3 is 14 amino acids long. V lost 8 bases to trimming and J lost 4 bases, with 16 bases between them. Per germline, CDR1 SGHRS and CDR2 YFSETQ. The chain's CDR3 is CASVLSRGYNEQFF. CDR3 coding DNA: TGCGCCAGTGTCCTCTCCAGGGGATACAATGAGCAGTTCTTC.

The rearrangement joins TRBV24-1 to TRBJ2-3; 7 bases match TRBD1. The V segment lost 4 bases and the J segment 6 bases; nucleotides outside the gene matches: 9. Germline V lookup: CDR1 KGHDR, CDR2 SFDVKD. This CDR3 has 15 amino acids. The DNA for the CDR3 is TGTGCCACCAGTGACCCGACAGGGACCCCGGATACGCAGTATTTT. It codes for CATSDPTGTPDTQYF.

CDR3 sequence: CASSVLRQGAGEQYV. The CDR3 nucleotides read TGTGCCAGCAGCGTCCTCAGACAGGGGGCGGGGGAGCAGTACGTC. J is TRBJ2-7 and V is TRBV9; TRBD1 matches at 10 bases. There are 15 residues in the CDR3. CDR1 SGDLS and CDR2 YYNGEE come from the germline V gene. Trimming cost V 2 bases and J 7 bases; bases outside gene matches: 9.

The gene calls are TRBV18 and TRBJ1-1; the match to TRBD1 covers 7 bases. The CDR3 runs to 14 residues. Germline loops: CDR1 KGHSH, CDR2 LQKENI. V dropped 8 bases and J dropped 3; count of bases not matched to a gene: 9. CDR3: CASVLRGTDTEAFF. The CDR3 DNA reads as TGTGCCAGCGTACTCAGGGGGACGGACACTGAAGCTTTCTTT.

The chain links TRBV7-8 to TRBJ2-7, with a tentative D call TRBD2 (6 bases). CDR3 length: 16 residues. CDR1 and CDR2 from the germline V gene are SGHVS and FQNEAQ. Trimming removed 1 base from V and 3 bases from J, with 16 bases in between. This CDR3 reads CASSLEPPYGGYEQYV. In DNA, the CDR3 is TGTGCCAGCAGCTTAGAGCCCCCTTACGGGGGCTACGAGCAGTACGTC.

The chain carries TRBV18 and TRBJ1-2, with 11 positions matching TRBD1. Germline-derived CDR1 and CDR2 are KGHSH and LQKENI. This CDR3 is built from 16 residues. After removal of 1 base from V and 8 bases from J, the junction contained 9 bases not matched to a gene. CDR3 region: CASSPQTSGQGAGYTF. CDR3 DNA sequence: TGTGCCAGCTCACCACAAACCAGCGGACAGGGGGCAGGCTACACCTTC.

In its sample, this clone was seen a few times. CDR3 in DNA: TGCGCCTCGCGAGGCACGGGCACTGAAGCTTTCTTT. Residues: CASRGTGTEAFF. J is TRBJ1-1 and V is TRBV5-1, with D unresolved. The ends were cut back, 10 bases at V and 4 bases at J, with 14 bases in the middle. The CDR3 is 12 amino acids. The germline CDR1 and CDR2 sequences are SGHRS and YFSETQ. Looking up the rest from reference TRBV5-1 and TRBJ1-1 gives the full variable domain: KAGVTQTPRYLIKTRGQQVTLSCSPISGHRSVSWYQQTPGQGLQFLFEYFSETQRNKGNFPGRFSGRQFSNSRSEMNVSTLELGDSALYLCASRGTGTEAFFGQGTRLTVV.

This clone was seen more than once but under ten times. The chain joins TRBV24-1 to TRBJ2-3; 10 nucleotides line up with TRBD2. Germline assignment: CDR1 KGHDR and CDR2 SFDVKD. J was trimmed by 1 base and V by 4 bases; bases with no gene match: 4. The CDR3 has 16 amino acids. As DNA, the CDR3 is TGTGCCACCAGTGAAACTAGCGGGATAGGCACAGATACGCAGTATTTT. Its protein is CATSETSGIGTDTQYF.